This T cell receptor beta chain was observed in a study of cytomegalovirus exposure and HLA in healthy donors. The CDR3 is 14 amino acids. The germline V gene has CDR1 SGHNT and CDR2 YENEEA. The junction had 1 base not matched to a gene; V was cut back by 0 bases and J by 4 bases. Study outcomes and limitations: Many donors carried some public TCRs, although rarity characterized most TCR sequences. It was around 160 TCR beta chains that were listed as cytomegalovirus-associated.

TCRdb keeps only in-frame clones here, not all; method: immunoSEQ multiplex PCR. The table records fewer than 250,000 clones, 80% to 90% of them present only once. About this clone itself: Its cognate antigen is unknown.

The chain carries TRBV11-3 and TRBJ2-3, with TRBD2 matching 7 bases. The clonotype was recovered from a young man in good health and CMV-seronegative. The sequenced sample was PBMCs. The CDR3 protein is CASSLEAGADTQYF. DNA of the CDR3: TGTGCCAGCAGCTTAGAGGCGGGAGCAGATACGCAGTATTTT.